These T cell receptor beta chains were read from a single sample in a study of cytomegalovirus exposure and HLA in healthy donors. Here immunoSEQ multiplex PCR was the method, and the copy in TCRdb shows in-frame clones only, minus some. In the table there are over 95,000 clones, 70% to 80% of which are singletons. Sequenced input: PBMCs. These TCRs come from a female donor in good health and CMV-seronegative. Both conserved end residues are part of each CDR3.

V,CDR3
TRBV30,CAWSLGDTIYF
TRBV2,CASRTSGARVEQFF
TRBV6-5,CASSSYPLNRNEKLFF
TRBV27,CASSYPGGGEMQYF
TRBV7-9,CASSLASVFTPKEQFF
TRBV7-2,CASSQGQGGEKLFF
TRBV5-1,CASSFARGGPTGELFF
TRBV19,CASTPLRLYQTDEGYTF
TRBV5-4,CASSLGGQGGVQYF
TRBV13,CASSLGRAGYEQYF
TRBV6-5,CASSGGGTAGTQYF
TRBV5-6,CASSSKLALRDDEQFF
TRBV7-6,CASSLNLRQAYYNEQFF
TRBV7-9,CASSGQGGLSNEKLFF
TRBV5-1,CASSLGLAGGTDTQYF
TRBV5-4,CASSSGLGRGGRETQYF
TRBV2,CASSEFNSGNTIYF